Shown below are 13 T cell receptor beta chains from a single sample sequenced in a study of tumor-infiltrating lymphocytes in primary liver carcinoma. The input was roughly 0.5 ug total RNA; TCR beta cDNA was made from it with a constant-region primer. Libraries covering TCR beta were generated through three nested multiplex PCR rounds (using a slightly modified ARM-PCR). The two initial PCR rounds, approximately 10 cycles each, used TRBV1-TRBV30 forward and C-beta reverse primers. TCRdb reprocessed the multiplex PCR reads via MiXCR and lists one record per CDR3 protein. Among about 180,000 distinct CDR3 sequences listed, 50% to 75% were seen once. The study extracted blood RNA from unsorted whole blood and also extracted germline DNA. The sequencing sample was made of peripheral blood. The receptor set was obtained from a man aged 40-55 years with primary liver carcinoma and hepatitis B virus infection.

As for this clonotype: One junction end disagrees with the germline gene, perhaps due to a read error. In DNA, the CDR3 is TGTGTCAGCAGCTCTAATAGCGGGCCGAAGTACTTC. This codes for CVSSSNSGPKYF. The gene calls are TRBV11-2 and TRBJ2-7; 7 bases agree with TRBD2. The CDR3 runs to 12 residues. Per the germline V gene, CDR1 is SGHAT and CDR2 is FQNNGV.

The chain uses TRBV6-1 and TRBJ1-6, with D hard to call. CDR3 length: 17 residues. V lost 7 bases and J 6 bases, leaving 22 bases between the germline ends. Germline assignment: CDR1 MNHNS and CDR2 SASEGT. The CDR3 spells CASTLPGPLGANSPLHF. The DNA for the CDR3 is TGTGCCAGCACGTTACCAGGCCCCTTGGGAGCTAATTCACCCCTCCACTTT.

A word on this clonotype: The junction differs from germline at one of its ends, possibly a read error. The chain has TRBV11-2 and TRBJ2-7, with no clear D. CDR3 length: 15 amino acids. Per the germline V gene, CDR1 is SGHAT and CDR2 is FQNNGV. In DNA form, the CDR3 reads TGTGCTAGCAACCCCCGAACACTCTCTGCCTACGAGCAGTACTTC. It specifies CASNPRTLSAYEQYF.

This rearrangement joins TRBV29-1 to TRBJ2-5, with TRBD2 identical over 7 bases. J gave up 9 bases and V 2 bases, and 9 bases lay outside the gene matches. CDR1 and CDR2 (germline): SQVTM, ANQGSEA. CDR3 size: 13 residues. CDR3 nucleotide sequence: TGCAGCGTTGAAAATAGCGGGCCCCCAGCCCAGTACTTC. This sequence encodes CSVENSGPPAQYF.

This clonotype was found a few times. The chain uses TRBV6-1 and TRBJ1-5; no definite D call. Germline CDR1 and CDR2: MNHNS and SASEGT. The V end lost 7 bases, the J end lost 6 bases, and 16 bases lay between the germline ends. The CDR3 is made up of 14 amino acids. The CDR3 loop is CASTPSGRRQPQHF. The CDR3 DNA sequence: TGTGCCAGCACCCCCTCGGGCCGCCGTCAGCCCCAGCATTTT.

This chain links TRBV30 with TRBJ2-3; D uncertain. Germline V gene lookup returns CDR1 GTSNPN and CDR2 SVGIG (reference sequence). This CDR3 has 15 amino acids. Trimming pared 4 bases from V and 2 bases from J, leaving 16 bases between. CDR3 nucleotides: TGTGCCTGGAAGAGTCCCAGCGACGACACAGATACGCAGTATTTT. Its translation: CAWKSPSDDTDTQYF. The whole variable domain, remainder taken from reference TRBV30 and TRBJ2-3, is SQTIHQWPATLVQPVGSPLSLECTVEGTSNPNLYWYRQAAGRGLQLLFYSVGIGQISSEVPQNLSASRPQDRQFILSSKKLLLSDSGFYLCAWKSPSDDTDTQYFGPGTRLTVL.

Of note for this clonotype: The junction departs from the called germline gene at one end, perhaps through a read error. This rearrangement joins TRBV28 to TRBJ1-2; 8 nucleotides match TRBD1. CDR1 is MDHEN, CDR2 SYDVKM, per germline. The CDR3 is 14 residues long. CDR3 nucleotides: TGTACCAGTAGCCCTCCTACAGGGGGGTTCGGCTACACCTTC. Protein product: CTSSPPTGGFGYTF.

On this clonotype itself: No conserved phenylalanine or tryptophan ends this CDR3, so it is likely a read error. This chain links TRBV6-5 with TRBJ2-7; D is perhaps TRBD1 or TRBD2 (6 bases each). The CDR3 sequence is 14 residues long. The germline gives CDR1 MNHEY, CDR2 SVGAGI. Trimming stripped 2 bases from V and 5 bases from J, with 13 bases between. The DNA for the CDR3 is TGTGCCAGCAGTTACGCAAGGGGGGCCCACGAGCAGTACCTC. Its protein product is CASSYARGAHEQYL.

This chain links TRBV6-2 or TRBV6-3 with TRBJ1-1; D not resolved. CDR3 size: 14 residues. V was trimmed by 8 bases and J by 3 bases, leaving 16 bases between them. Germline assignment: CDR1 MNHEY and CDR2 SVGEGT. As DNA, the CDR3 is TGTGCCAGCGGTGAGTCATTAGAGGACACTGAAGCTTTCTTT. Translating it yields CASGESLEDTEAFF.

CDR3 bases: TGTGCCAGCAGTGTACAGGCGGGGACGACCCAGTACTTC. It is translated as CASSVQAGTTQYF. The genes are TRBV12-3 or TRBV12-4 and TRBJ2-5; D might be TRBD2 (6 bases). The CDR3 extends over 13 amino acids. Trimming removed 5 bases from V and 7 bases from J, with 14 bases in between.

V and J are TRBV4-1 and TRBJ2-7, with 8 bases lining up with TRBD1. J gave up 0 bases and V 0 bases, and 4 bases lay outside the gene matches. The CDR3 sequence is 16 residues long. The germline CDR1 and CDR2 sequences are MGHRA and YSYEKL. In nucleotides, the CDR3 is TGCGCCAGCAGCCAAGATGGCGGGACAGGCTCCTACGAGCAGTACTTC. Protein sequence: CASSQDGGTGSYEQYF.

Worth noting for this clonotype: This may stem from a read error, because a much larger clone lies one nucleotide away. The CDR3 reads CASTDGQETQYF. CDR3 nucleotide sequence: TGCGCCAGCACTGATGGACAAGAGACCCAGTACTTC. J is TRBJ2-5 and V is TRBV5-1; D uncertain. V shed 6 bases and J shed 2 bases, with 8 bases lying between them. Germline lookup yields CDR1 SGHRS and CDR2 YFSETQ. The CDR3 totals 12 residues.

This clonotype was observed a handful of times. The junction departs from germline at one end; a sequencing error may be responsible. The DNA of the CDR3 is TGTGCCAGCAGCAACTTGGGGGTAGGGGATCTGTTTTTC. Protein product: CASSNLGVGDLFF. The rearrangement uses TRBV12-3 or TRBV12-4 and TRBJ2-1; D may match TRBD1 or TRBD2 (5 bases each). The CDR3 has 13 residues.